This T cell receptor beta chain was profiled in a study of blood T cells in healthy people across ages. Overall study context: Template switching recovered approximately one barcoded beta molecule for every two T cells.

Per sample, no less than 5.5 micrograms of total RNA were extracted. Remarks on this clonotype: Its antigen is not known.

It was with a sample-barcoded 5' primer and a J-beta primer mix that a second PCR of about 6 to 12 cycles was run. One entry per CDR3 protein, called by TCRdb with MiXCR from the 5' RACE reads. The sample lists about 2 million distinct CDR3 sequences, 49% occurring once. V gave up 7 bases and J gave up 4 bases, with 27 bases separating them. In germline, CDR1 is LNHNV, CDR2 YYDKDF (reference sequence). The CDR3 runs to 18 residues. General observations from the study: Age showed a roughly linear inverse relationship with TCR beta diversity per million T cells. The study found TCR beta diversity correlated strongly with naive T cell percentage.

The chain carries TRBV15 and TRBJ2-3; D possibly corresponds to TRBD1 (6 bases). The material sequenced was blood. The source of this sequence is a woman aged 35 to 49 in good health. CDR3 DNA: TGTGCCACCATCCGGAGACAGGACAAGGGGTTCCCGGCAGATACGCAGTATTTT. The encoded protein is CATIRRQDKGFPADTQYF.